This entry is about one T cell receptor (beta chain). Germline V gene data show CDR1 as SGHNT and CDR2 as YENEEA. Trimming took 0 bases from V and 12 from J, leaving 27 bases between them. The CDR3 spans 17 residues. The method was immunoSEQ multiplex PCR; TCRdb's version includes in-frame clones alone and lacks a portion of them. The data show roughly 72,000 clones, with 94% seen just once and roughly 0.13% held by the top ten. This sample was included in a study of T cell changes during pregnancy in multiple sclerosis. J is TRBJ2-7 and V is TRBV11-3; possible D gene TRBD1, 6 bases. This clonotype was obtained from a female donor with multiple sclerosis, enrolled in a pregnancy study. The input for sequencing was CD4+ T cells from peripheral blood mononuclear cells, taken after pregnancy. The CDR3: CASSLEALRTPGQLRYF. The CDR3, as DNA: TGTGCCAGCAGCTTAGAGGCCCTCCGGACACCCGGACAGTTGCGGTACTTC.